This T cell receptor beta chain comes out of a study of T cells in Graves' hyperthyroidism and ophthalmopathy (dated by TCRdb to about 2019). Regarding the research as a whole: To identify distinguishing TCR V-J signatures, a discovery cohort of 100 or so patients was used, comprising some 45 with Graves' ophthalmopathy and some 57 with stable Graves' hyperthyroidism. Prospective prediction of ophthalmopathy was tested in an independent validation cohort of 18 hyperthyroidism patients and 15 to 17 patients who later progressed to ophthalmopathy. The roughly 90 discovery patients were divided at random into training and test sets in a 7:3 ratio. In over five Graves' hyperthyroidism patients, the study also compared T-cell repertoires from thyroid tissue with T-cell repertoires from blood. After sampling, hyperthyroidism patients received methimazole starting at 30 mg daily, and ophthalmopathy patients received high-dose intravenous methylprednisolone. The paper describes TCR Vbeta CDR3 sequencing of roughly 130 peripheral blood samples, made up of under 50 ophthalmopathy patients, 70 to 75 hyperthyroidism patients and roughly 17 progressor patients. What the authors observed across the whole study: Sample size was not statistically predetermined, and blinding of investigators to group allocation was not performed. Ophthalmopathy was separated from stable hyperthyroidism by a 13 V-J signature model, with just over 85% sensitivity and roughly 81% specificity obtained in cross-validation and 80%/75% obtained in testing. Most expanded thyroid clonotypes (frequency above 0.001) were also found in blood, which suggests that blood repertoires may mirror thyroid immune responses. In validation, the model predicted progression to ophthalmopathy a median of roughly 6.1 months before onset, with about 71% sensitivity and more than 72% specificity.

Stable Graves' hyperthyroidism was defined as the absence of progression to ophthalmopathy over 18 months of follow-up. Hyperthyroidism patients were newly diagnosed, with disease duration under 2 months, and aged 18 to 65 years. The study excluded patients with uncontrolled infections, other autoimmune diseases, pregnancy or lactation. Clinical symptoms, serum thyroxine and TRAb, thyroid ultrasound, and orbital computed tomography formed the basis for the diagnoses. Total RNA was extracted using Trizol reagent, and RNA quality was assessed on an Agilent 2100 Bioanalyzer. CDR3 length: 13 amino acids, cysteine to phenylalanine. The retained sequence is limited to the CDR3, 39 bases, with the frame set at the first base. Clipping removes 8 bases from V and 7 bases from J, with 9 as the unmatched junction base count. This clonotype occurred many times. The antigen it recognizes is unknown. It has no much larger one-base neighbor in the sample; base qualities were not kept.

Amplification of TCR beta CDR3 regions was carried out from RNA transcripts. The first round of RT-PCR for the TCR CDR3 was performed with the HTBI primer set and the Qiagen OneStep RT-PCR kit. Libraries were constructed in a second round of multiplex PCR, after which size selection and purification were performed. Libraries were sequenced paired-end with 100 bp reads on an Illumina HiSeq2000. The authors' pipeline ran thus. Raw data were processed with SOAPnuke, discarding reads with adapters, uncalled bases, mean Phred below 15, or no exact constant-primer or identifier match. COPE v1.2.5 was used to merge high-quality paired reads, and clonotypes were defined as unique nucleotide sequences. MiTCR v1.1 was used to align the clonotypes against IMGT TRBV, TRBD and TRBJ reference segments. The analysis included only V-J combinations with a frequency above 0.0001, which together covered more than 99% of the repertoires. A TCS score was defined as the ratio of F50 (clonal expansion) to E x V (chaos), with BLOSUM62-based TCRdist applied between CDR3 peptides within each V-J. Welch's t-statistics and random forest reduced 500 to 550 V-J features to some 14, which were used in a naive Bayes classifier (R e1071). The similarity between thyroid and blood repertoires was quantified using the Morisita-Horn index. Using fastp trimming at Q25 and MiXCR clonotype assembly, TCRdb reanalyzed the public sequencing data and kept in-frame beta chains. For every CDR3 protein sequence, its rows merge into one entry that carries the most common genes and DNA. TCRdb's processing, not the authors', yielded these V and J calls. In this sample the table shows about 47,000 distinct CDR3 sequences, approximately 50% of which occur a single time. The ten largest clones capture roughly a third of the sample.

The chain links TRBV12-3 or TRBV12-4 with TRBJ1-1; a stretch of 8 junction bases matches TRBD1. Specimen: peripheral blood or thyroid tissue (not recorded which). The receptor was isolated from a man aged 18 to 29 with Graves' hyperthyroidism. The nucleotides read TGTGCCAGCGGCCCACAGGGGGTGGGTGAAGCTTTCTTT. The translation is CASGPQGVGEAFF.